This paragraph covers one TCR beta chain sequence. TCRdb fed the RT-PCR reads into MiXCR, producing one record per CDR3 protein. Of hundreds of thousands of distinct CDR3 sequences listed, roughly 14% are singletons. This sample is part of a study of response to subunit inactivated influenza vaccine. Germline loops: CDR1 SGHRS, CDR2 YFSETQ. Deletions cut 4 bases from V and 6 bases from J, with 5 bases between. This CDR3 has 12 residues. The sequencing here drew on PBMCs from blood, taken less than 13 days after vaccination. V is TRBV5-1 and J is TRBJ1-6; D unclear. This clonotype was obtained from a man aged 45-65 years who received an inactivated influenza vaccine. This CDR3 reads CASSAPNSPLHF. The DNA for the CDR3 is TGCGCCAGCAGCGCTCCTAATTCACCCCTCCACTTT.